This TCR beta chain originates from a study of control samples from healthy donors and cancer patients. Clones were sequenced by immunoSEQ multiplex PCR, and TCRdb holds only the in-frame ones, with some missing. The repertoire includes 150,000 or so clones, about 90% of them detected once, and about 11% sits in the top ten. Between the trimmed V and J ends, which lost 4 bases and 3 bases, there was a span of 9 bases. Germline values: CDR1 SGHTA, CDR2 FQGTGA. This CDR3 comprises 13 residues. This clone occurred once. The V and J genes are TRBV7-3 and TRBJ1-2; TRBD1 is a possible D gene (5 bases). The source material was blood. The TCR sequence derives from a man aged 30-40 years in good health. CDR3 in DNA: TGTGCCAGCAGCTGGGGCGGCGACTATGGCTACACCTTC. It codes for CASSWGGDYGYTF.